This T cell receptor (beta chain) stems from a study of T cell repertoires in cytomegalovirus infection. Study as a whole: Public signatures in TCR beta pointed to CMV infection and matching HLA type. General study results and limits: The response measured ex vivo was dominated by TCR beta clonotypes (HLA-C-restricted and CMV-specific).

MiXCR was run by TCRdb on the reads, yielding one entry per CDR3 protein. This sample has about 920,000 distinct CDR3 sequences, with less than 40% found just once. As concerns this clonotype: Its antigen is as yet unknown.

The CDR3 runs to 14 residues. Germline CDR1 KGHDR, CDR2 SFDVKD. V shed 1 base and J shed 7 bases, with 9 bases lying between them. The clonotype comes from a human donor in good health (CMV status not recorded). Some clones in this sample may be carry-over from other donors' samples. The source was cultured CD8+ T cells from PBMCs, collected from culture after CMV antigen stimulation. The V and J genes are TRBV24-1 and TRBJ2-2; no clear D gene. The CDR3 protein is CATSDLRDGGELFF. The CDR3, as DNA: TGTGCCACCAGTGATTTAAGGGATGGCGGGGAGCTGTTTTTT.